The clone carrying this TCR beta chain is a singleton in its sample. CDR3 size: 16 residues. J lost 0 bases, V lost 5 bases, and 9 bases had no gene match. Germline V CDR1 and CDR2: SGHAT, FQNNGV. In the original analysis: Amplification from reference gene primers served as the basis for estimated nucleated cell counts. Libraries were prepared by immunoSEQ multiplex PCR; TCRdb keeps only in-frame clonotypes and omits some of them. The V and J calls and the clone size are those of that table, but D and trimming were determined from the DNA. Of 150,000 to 200,000 clones listed, less than 90% were seen once; the top ten hold around 1.2%. Those enrolled, adults aged about 18 to 89 years, came from 20 to 25 US areas. The data were obtained in a study of blood T cell repertoires in COVID-19. Overall study: T cells, B-cell-depleted T cells, or PBMCs supplied cDNA or gDNA.

This receptor was obtained from a human donor with acute COVID-19. The donor label of this sample is uncertain. Input material: PBMCs or T cells enriched from blood (not recorded which). This chain joins TRBV11-2 and TRBJ1-1; 7 bases map to TRBD1. CDR3 DNA: TGTGCCAGCAGCCCCGGAGGGGGCCGCATGAACACTGAAGCTTTCTTT. Translation gives CASSPGGGRMNTEAFF.